This entry is about one TCR beta chain. The antigen remains unidentified. These data originate in a study of cytomegalovirus exposure and HLA in healthy donors. For the study at large: Approximately 180 million T cells yielded 100 million or so unique TCR beta sequences, as an earlier analysis found. Findings and caveats of the study: TCR beta chains numbering more than 150 were designated cytomegalovirus-associated.

The PCR ran on 60 Vbeta and 13 Jbeta primers. The authors' processing: An analysis performed later counted 74 million or so unique TCR beta chains (roughly 10 million of them shared). Sequencing used immunoSEQ multiplex PCR; TCRdb keeps in-frame clones, though not all of them. The V and J calls and clone size were taken over from that table, and D and trimming were inferred from the DNA. The sample has over 150,000 clones, around 80% seen once; the top ten hold 3.7%. Sequencing used PBMCs. The TCR comes from a woman aged 60-75 years in good health and CMV-seropositive.

The CDR3 region is CASRGTGLQPQHF. The CDR3 DNA reads as TGTGCCAGCAGGGGGACAGGGCTTCAGCCCCAGCATTTT. The chain has TRBV28 and TRBJ1-5; 9 bases map to TRBD1. The CDR3 totals 13 residues. Unmatched junction bases numbered 3, after V lost 6 bases and J lost 6 bases. Per germline, CDR1 MDHEN and CDR2 SYDVKM. Drawing the rest from reference TRBV28 and TRBJ1-5, the complete variable domain is DVKVTQSSRYLVKRTGEKVFLECVQDMDHENMFWYRQDPGLGLRLIYFSYDVKMKEKGDIPEGYSVSREKKERFSLILESASTNQTSMYLCASRGTGLQPQHFGDGTRLSIL.